The 14 T cell receptor beta chains below all came from one sample that was sequenced in a study of control samples from healthy donors and cancer patients (dated by TCRdb to the early 2020s). The library was generated by the immunoSEQ multiplex PCR assay. In its TCRdb copy, this immuneACCESS table keeps in-frame sequences only and misses some clones. Where compared with another copy, unresolved V genes explain less than half of these, and the others have no known cause. This sample is represented by approximately 140,000 clones; under 95% of them were singletons. Of the sample, under 9% is held by the ten largest clones. The sequenced material came from blood. These receptor sequences come from a man younger than 35 in good health.

V usage is TRBV29-1 and J usage is TRBJ1-1; 9 nucleotides align to TRBD1. The CDR3 runs 14 residues. V was pared by 2 bases and J by 4 bases, with 5 bases of the junction left unmatched. Germline lookup yields CDR1 SQVTM and CDR2 ANQGSEA. CDR3 coding DNA: TGCAGCGTTGAAAGGACAGGGGAGGCCACTGAAGCTTTCTTT. It yields the protein CSVERTGEATEAFF.

The chain links TRBV12-5 to TRBJ2-1, with TRBD2 as a possible D gene (5 bases). The V gene's germline CDR1 is LGHNT and CDR2 FRNRAP. The CDR3 totals 14 residues. Trimming shortened V by 4 bases and J by 4 bases, and 11 bases separated the two germline ends. In DNA form, the CDR3 reads TGTGCTAGTGGTTCGATTACTAGTTACAATGAGCAGTTCTTC. Encoded protein: CASGSITSYNEQFF. Full variable domain (outside the CDR3, taken from reference TRBV12-5 and TRBJ2-1): DARVTQTPRHKVTEMGQEVTMRCQPILGHNTVFWYRQTMMQGLELLAYFRNRAPLDDSGMPKDRFSAEMPDATLATLKIQPSEPRDSAVYFCASGSITSYNEQFFGPGTRLTVL.

The chain carries TRBV29-1 and TRBJ2-7; tentative D call: TRBD1 (5 bases). Germline assignment: CDR1 SQVTM and CDR2 ANQGSEA. The length of the CDR3 is 13 residues. With 7 bases removed from V and 4 bases from J, the gap between germline ends came to 17 bases. The DNA of the CDR3 is TGCAGCGCGTTGACCGACAGTCTTTACGAGCAGTACTTC. It encodes CSALTDSLYEQYF.

J is TRBJ1-1 and V is TRBV5-3; D perhaps matches TRBD1 (5 bases). TRBV5-3 is identified as an open reading frame with a role that is uncertain. This CDR3 comprises 14 residues. The ends were cut back, 4 bases at V and 7 bases at J, with 17 bases in the middle. The CDR3 region has the DNA TGTGCCAGAAGCCCTACCGAGCTGGGGGATGAAGCTTTCTTT. This sequence encodes CARSPTELGDEAFF.

J is TRBJ2-4 and V is TRBV7-8, with TRBD1 matching over 8 bases. The junction had 29 bases not matched to a gene; V was cut back by 5 bases and J by 2 bases. Germline V lookup: CDR1 SGHVS, CDR2 FQNEAQ. CDR3 length: 23 residues. DNA for the CDR3: TGTGCCAGCAGCCCCGAATTCCCCAGGACAGGGAATAGTGCGAGAGGATCCAAAAACATTCAGTACTTC. This translates into CASSPEFPRTGNSARGSKNIQYF.

The chain has TRBV30 and TRBJ1-2; 9 nucleotides align to TRBD1. The V gene end was trimmed by 5 bases and the J gene end by 6 bases; junction bases not matched to a gene: 4. CDR3 length: 12 residues. CDR1 GTSNPN and CDR2 SVGIG come from the germline V gene (reference sequence). This CDR3 reads CAWAGQGHGYTF. DNA for the CDR3: TGTGCCTGGGCAGGACAGGGGCATGGCTACACCTTC.

The chain links TRBV19 to TRBJ1-1, with D possibly matching TRBD1 (5 bases). Trimming stripped 5 bases from V and 7 bases from J, with 20 bases between. The CDR3 loop spans 15 amino acids. From germline, CDR1 is LNHDA and CDR2 SQIVND (reference sequence). The chain's CDR3 is CASSGAGTGGIEAFF. In DNA form, the CDR3 reads TGTGCCAGTAGTGGGGCCGGGACGGGAGGTATTGAAGCTTTCTTT. The complete variable domain, with remaining parts taken from reference TRBV19 and TRBJ1-1, reads DGGITQSPKYLFRKEGQNVTLSCEQNLNHDAMYWYRQDPGQGLRLIYYSQIVNDFQKGDIAEGYSVSREKKESFPLTVTSAQKNPTAFYLCASSGAGTGGIEAFFGQGTRLTVV.

The rearrangement uses TRBV10-3 and TRBJ2-7; 7 nucleotides agree with TRBD1. Trimming at V came to 1 base and at J to 6 bases, leaving 6 bases not matched to a gene. CDR1 and CDR2 from the germline V gene are ENHRY and SYGVKD. The CDR3 is made up of 14 amino acids. CDR3 DNA: TGTGCCATCAGTGAGTTGTCAGGGGGAATCGAGCAGTACTTC. This gives the protein CAISELSGGIEQYF.

The chain joins TRBV2 to TRBJ2-7; 7 nucleotides line up with TRBD2. With 4 bases clipped from V and 5 bases from J, the junction kept 26 bases outside the gene matches. Germline assignment: CDR1 SNHLY and CDR2 FYNNEI. This CDR3 region has 20 residues. The CDR3 sequence: CASSGLGPRVEESGADEQYF. The DNA of the CDR3 is TGTGCCAGCAGTGGCCTGGGCCCGCGGGTTGAAGAGAGCGGGGCGGACGAGCAGTACTTC.

This sequence joins TRBV6-1 and TRBJ2-1, with D uncertain. The V gene's germline CDR1 is MNHNS and CDR2 SASEGT. The V gene lost 2 bases and the J gene lost 7 bases, with 9 bases spanning the gap. CDR3 length: 13 residues. The CDR3 loop is CASSEMGWNEQFF. CDR3 nucleotide sequence: TGTGCCAGCAGTGAAATGGGATGGAATGAGCAGTTCTTC.

The rearrangement uses TRBV28 and TRBJ2-4; the D gene is possibly TRBD2 (6 bases). The CDR3 extends over 17 amino acids. Germline-derived CDR1 and CDR2 are MDHEN and SYDVKM. V lost 4 bases and J 1 base, leaving 17 bases between the germline ends. The CDR3 region is CASSSGRESGAKNIQYF. The CDR3 DNA reads as TGTGCCAGCAGTTCCGGACGGGAAAGCGGGGCCAAAAACATTCAGTACTTC.

V usage is TRBV6-1 and J usage is TRBJ2-3; 7 bases align to TRBD2. This CDR3 comprises 14 residues. V shed 1 base and J 4 bases; nucleotides not matched to a gene: 2. Germline CDR1 MNHNS, CDR2 SASEGT. This chain's CDR3 is CASSEGEGADTQYF. The CDR3 region has the DNA TGTGCCAGCAGTGAAGGGGAGGGCGCAGATACGCAGTATTTT.

This clone was seen just once. This sequence joins TRBV28 and TRBJ1-4; 8 bases match TRBD1. J lost 4 bases, V lost 5 bases, and 3 bases had no gene match. The CDR3 has 14 residues. Looked up from germline, CDR1 is MDHEN and CDR2 is SYDVKM. CDR3 sequence reads: CASSPDRDNEKLFF. CDR3 bases: TGTGCCAGCAGTCCGGACAGGGATAATGAAAAACTGTTTTTT.

This sequence joins TRBV12-3 or TRBV12-4 and TRBJ2-2; D is unresolved. This CDR3 is 13 amino acids long. V gave up 6 bases and J gave up 1 base, with 6 bases separating them. The CDR3 reads CASSWLNTGELFF. The CDR3 DNA is TGTGCCAGCAGCTGGCTGAACACCGGGGAGCTGTTTTTT.